The present TCR beta chain was sequenced within a study of early T cells in non-severe SARS-CoV-2 infection. Overall study: With bulk RNA from unsorted whole blood as input, sequencing yielded unpaired chains. Study outcomes and limitations: The matching step, a VDJdb search, favored anti-spike CD8 responses and missed private and CD4 specificities.

Individual cDNA molecules each received unique molecular identifiers attached to them. TCRdb processed the 5' RACE reads anew with MiXCR; each CDR3 protein has one entry. The sample lists 110,000 or so distinct CDR3 sequences, 9% to 13% occurring once. This clonotype was recorded many times. What it binds is unknown. CDR3 size: 16 residues. CDR1 is LNHDA and CDR2 is SQIVND in the germline V gene (reference sequence). The V and J ends lost 7 bases and 1 base respectively, with 16 bases between them. The sequenced sample was whole blood. The sequence derives from an adult who was a healthcare worker with PCR-confirmed SARS-CoV-2 infection or an uninfected control (not recorded which). J is TRBJ2-2 and V is TRBV19; TRBD2 might be the D (6 bases). This chain's CDR3 is CASTLEGGLNTGELFF. The DNA of the CDR3 is TGTGCCAGTACCCTAGAGGGAGGCCTGAACACCGGGGAGCTGTTTTTT.